This T cell receptor (beta chain) was sequenced during a study of cytomegalovirus exposure and HLA in healthy donors. Both 60 Vbeta primers and 13 Jbeta primers went into the PCR. Study processing details: In a later analysis, of 84 million or so unique beta chains, approximately 10 million appeared in at least two donors. This table comes from immunoSEQ multiplex PCR, and its TCRdb copy is limited to in-frame clones, with some not included. V and J calls and clone size come straight from that table; D and trimming were deduced from the DNA. The data hold about 130,000 clones, with about 73% observed a single time. On this clone itself: Its antigen is currently unknown.

The CDR3 covers 16 residues. In germline, CDR1 is LNHDA, CDR2 SQIVND (reference sequence). With 8 bases clipped from V and 7 bases from J, the junction kept 15 bases outside the gene matches. Notes on the study in general: Using a false discovery rate of 0.05, a later analysis showed that approximately 18,000 TCR beta sequences were associated with HLA alleles. Sequences of the TCR beta chain were said to predict the HLA-A and HLA-B alleles of most subjects accurately. Later analysis showed most CMV-associated TCR beta chains appearing HLA-restricted.

This receptor was identified in a woman aged 50 to 65 in good health and CMV-seropositive. Source material: PBMCs. The rearrangement joins TRBV19 to TRBJ1-5, with 9 bases lining up with TRBD1. The CDR3 spells CASHWDRARSEQPQHF. The DNA for the CDR3 is TGTGCCAGTCACTGGGACAGGGCCCGCTCGGAGCAGCCCCAGCATTTT.